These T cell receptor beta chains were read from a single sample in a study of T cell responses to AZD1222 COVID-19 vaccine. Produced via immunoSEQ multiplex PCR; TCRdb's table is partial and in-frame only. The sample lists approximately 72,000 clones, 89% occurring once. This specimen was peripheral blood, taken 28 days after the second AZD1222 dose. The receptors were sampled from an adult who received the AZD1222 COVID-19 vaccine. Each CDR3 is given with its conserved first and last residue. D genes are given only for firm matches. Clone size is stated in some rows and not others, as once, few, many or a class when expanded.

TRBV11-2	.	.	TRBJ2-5	TGTGCCAGCAGCTTAGCGGAGTGGGTGGGGACCCAGTACTTC	CASSLAEWVGTQYF
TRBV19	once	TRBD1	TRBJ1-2	TGTGCCAGTAGTAGGGGACAGGGACAATCTGGCTACACCTTC	CASSRGQGQSGYTF
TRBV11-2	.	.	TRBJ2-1	TGTGCCAGCAGCTTGGAGCGGAGGGCCTACAATGAGCAGTTCTTC	CASSLERRAYNEQFF
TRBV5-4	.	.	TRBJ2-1	TGTGCCAGCAGCACTGGTGGAAATGAGCAGTTCTTC	CASSTGGNEQFF
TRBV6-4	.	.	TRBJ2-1	TGTGCCAGCAGTGTGGTAGCGGAAGGGAATGAGCAGTTCTTC	CASSVVAEGNEQFF
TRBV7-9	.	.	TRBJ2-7	TGTGCCAGCAGCCCCCTAAGCCGAGCATCCTACGAGCAGTACTTC	CASSPLSRASYEQYF
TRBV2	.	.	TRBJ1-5	TGTGCCAGCAGTGAAACAAGACCCAGCAATCAGCCCCAGCATTTT	CASSETRPSNQPQHF
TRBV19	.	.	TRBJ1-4	TGTGCCAGTAGTCAGACCCTTAATGAAAAACTGTTTTTT	CASSQTLNEKLFF
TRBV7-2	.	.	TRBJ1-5	TGTGCCAGCAGTCTCCTCTTAGGCCAGCCCCAGCATTTT	CASSLLLGQPQHF
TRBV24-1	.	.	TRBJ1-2	TGTGCCACCAGTGATATCGGACAGCCTGGCGGCTACACCTTC	CATSDIGQPGGYTF
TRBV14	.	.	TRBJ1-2	TGTGCCAGCAGCGACGCCTCGCGGCGTGGCTACACCTTC	CASSDASRRGYTF
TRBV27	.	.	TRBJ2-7	TGTGCCAGCGGCTACGAGCAGTACTTC	CASGYEQYF
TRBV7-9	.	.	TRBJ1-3	TGTGCCAGCAGCCCCCAGGGCTCTGGAAACACCATATATTTT	CASSPQGSGNTIYF
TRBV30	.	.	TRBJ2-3	TGTGCCTGGAGTGCCGACATTCCCAAGTGGGGCGCGGATACGCAGTATTTT	CAWSADIPKWGADTQYF
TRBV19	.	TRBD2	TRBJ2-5	TGTGCCAGTAGTGGGAGCGGGAGGGCCCAAGAGACCCAGTACTTC	CASSGSGRAQETQYF
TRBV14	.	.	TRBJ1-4	TGTGCCAGCAGCCAAGGCGCCTTGCGGGCTTATGAAAAACTGTTTTTT	CASSQGALRAYEKLFF
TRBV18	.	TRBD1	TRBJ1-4	TGTGCCAGCTCACCTTCACGGGACAGGAATGAAAAACTGTTTTTT	CASSPSRDRNEKLFF
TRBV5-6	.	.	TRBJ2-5	TGTGCCAGCAGCTTGTCTGGGTCATGGGAGACCCAGTACTTC	CASSLSGSWETQYF
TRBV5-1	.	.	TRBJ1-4	TGCGCCAGCAGCTTGGCCAGTGGGGGGGCCGGGGAAAAACTGTTTTTT	CASSLASGGAGEKLFF
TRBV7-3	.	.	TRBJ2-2	TGTGCCAGCAGCCCTGGGGTAGCGGACACCGGGGAGCTGTTTTTT	CASSPGVADTGELFF
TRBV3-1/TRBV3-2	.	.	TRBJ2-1	TGTGCCAGCAGCCAAGATGGCCGCTCCTACAATGAGCAGTTCTTC	CASSQDGRSYNEQFF
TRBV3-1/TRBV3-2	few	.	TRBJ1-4	TGTGCCAGCAGCCGGAGGGGCATCTCAACTAATGAAAAACTGTTTTTT	CASSRRGISTNEKLFF
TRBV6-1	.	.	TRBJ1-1	TGTGCCAGCAGTGAAACCCCGGGGAGAGCTTTCTTT	CASSETPGRAFF
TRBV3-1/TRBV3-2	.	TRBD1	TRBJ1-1	TGTGCCAGCAGCCAAGCCGGGACAGGGTCCACTGAAGCTTTCTTT	CASSQAGTGSTEAFF
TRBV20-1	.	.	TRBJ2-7	TGCAGCGCCCCGCAGGACGAGCAGTACTTC	CSAPQDEQYF
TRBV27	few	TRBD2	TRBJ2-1	TGTGCCAGCAGTTTATCCACTAGCGCTAGCTCCTACAATGAGCAGTTCTTC	CASSLSTSASSYNEQFF
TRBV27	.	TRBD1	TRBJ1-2	TGTGCCAGCGCGCGAGCCGGGACAGGGTCAAGACAAGGCTATGGCTACACCTTC	CASARAGTGSRQGYGYTF
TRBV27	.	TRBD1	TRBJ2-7	TGTGCCAGCAGTTTAAAGGGGGCAGCCTACGAGCAGTACTTC	CASSLKGAAYEQYF
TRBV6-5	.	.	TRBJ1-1	TGTGCCAGCAGGCCAGACGAAGGATCAGCTTTCTTT	CASRPDEGSAFF
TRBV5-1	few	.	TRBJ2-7	TGCGCCAGCAGCCCACAATGGAGCGGCGGAGTCTCCTACGAGCAGTACTTC	CASSPQWSGGVSYEQYF
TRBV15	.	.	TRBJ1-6	TGTGCCACCAGCAGGAACAGGCAGAATTCACCCCTCCACTTT	CATSRNRQNSPLHF
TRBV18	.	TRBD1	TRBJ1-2	TGTGCCAGCTCACCTGGGACAGGGGATTACTATGGCTACACCTTC	CASSPGTGDYYGYTF
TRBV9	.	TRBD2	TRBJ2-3	TGTGCCAGCAGCGTACCTCTAGCGGGAGTCGAAGAGAACACAGATACGCAGTATTTT	CASSVPLAGVEENTDTQYF
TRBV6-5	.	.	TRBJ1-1	TGTGCCAGCAGTTACTCCGCGGGGGTTGGGGACACTGAAGCTTTCTTT	CASSYSAGVGDTEAFF
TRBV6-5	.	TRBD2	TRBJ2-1	TGTGCCAGCAGTTACTCCGGGACTAGCGTACTCAATGAGCAGTTCTTC	CASSYSGTSVLNEQFF
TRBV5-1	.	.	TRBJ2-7	TGCGCCAGCAGCCCGGAAACAGGGTCCCCCTACGAGCAGTACTTC	CASSPETGSPYEQYF
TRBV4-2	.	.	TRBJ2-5	TGTGCCAGCAGCCAAGATGAGGGACAAGAGACCCAGTACTTC	CASSQDEGQETQYF
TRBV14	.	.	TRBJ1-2	TGTGCCAGCAGCCTGGGTAGGGGTGGCTACACCTTC	CASSLGRGGYTF
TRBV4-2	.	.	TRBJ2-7	TGTGCCAGCAGCCAAGATCCGTCGGGCCGAGGCGGCTACGAGCAGTACTTC	CASSQDPSGRGGYEQYF
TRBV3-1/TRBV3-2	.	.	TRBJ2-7	TGTGCCAGCAGCCAAGACAGGGAGGCCTACGAGCAGTACTTC	CASSQDREAYEQYF
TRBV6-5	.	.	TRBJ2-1	TGTGCCAGCAGTTTCTCCTGGGAGTCCTACAATGAGCAGTTCTTC	CASSFSWESYNEQFF
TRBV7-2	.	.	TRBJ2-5	TGTGCCAGCAAGGGAGGCGGACAAGAGACCCAGTACTTC	CASKGGGQETQYF
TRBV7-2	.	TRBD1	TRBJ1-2	TGTGCCAGCAGCTCGGACAGGAGAAACTATGGCTACACCTTC	CASSSDRRNYGYTF
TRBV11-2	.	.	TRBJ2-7	TGTGCCAGCAGCTACAACCTTTACGGGAAAACGCGCGAGCAGTACTTC	CASSYNLYGKTREQYF
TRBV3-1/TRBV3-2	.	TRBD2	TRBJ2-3	TGTGCCAGCAGCCAGCCCCTAGCGGGAGGCAGGGAGACGCAGTATTTT	CASSQPLAGGRETQYF
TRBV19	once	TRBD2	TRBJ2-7	TGTGCCAGTAGTCCGGGACTAGCGGGAGGTAGCGAGCAGTACTTC	CASSPGLAGGSEQYF
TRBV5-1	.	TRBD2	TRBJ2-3	TGCGCCAGCAGCTTGGCTGGCGGGAGGGCAGATACGCAGTATTTT	CASSLAGGRADTQYF
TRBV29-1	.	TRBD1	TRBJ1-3	TGCAGCGCAAGGACAGGGTCAGGAAACACCATATATTTT	CSARTGSGNTIYF
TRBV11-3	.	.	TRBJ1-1	TGTGCCAGCAGCTTACGGGAGGTAGGGTCAGATGAAGCTTTCTTT	CASSLREVGSDEAFF
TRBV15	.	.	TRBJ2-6	TGTGCCACCAGCAGAGATTTAGGAGTGCCTGGGGCCAACGTCCTGACTTTC	CATSRDLGVPGANVLTF